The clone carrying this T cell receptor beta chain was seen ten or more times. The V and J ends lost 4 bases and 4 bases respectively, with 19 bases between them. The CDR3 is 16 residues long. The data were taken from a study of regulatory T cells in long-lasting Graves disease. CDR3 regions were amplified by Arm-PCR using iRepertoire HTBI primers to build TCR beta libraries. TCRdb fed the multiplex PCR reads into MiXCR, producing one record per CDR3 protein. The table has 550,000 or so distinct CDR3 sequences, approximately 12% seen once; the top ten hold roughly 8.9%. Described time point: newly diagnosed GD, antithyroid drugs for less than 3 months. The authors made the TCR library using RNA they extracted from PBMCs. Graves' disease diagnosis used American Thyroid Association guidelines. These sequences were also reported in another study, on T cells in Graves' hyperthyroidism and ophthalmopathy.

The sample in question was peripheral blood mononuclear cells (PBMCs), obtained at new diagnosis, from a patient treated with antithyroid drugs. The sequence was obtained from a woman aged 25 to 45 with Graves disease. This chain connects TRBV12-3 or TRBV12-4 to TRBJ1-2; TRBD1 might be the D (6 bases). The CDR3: CASSSRRQAWSYGYTF. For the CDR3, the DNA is TGTGCCAGCAGTTCGCGACGACAGGCTTGGAGCTATGGCTACACCTTC.